This T cell receptor beta chain derives from a study of regulatory T cells in long-lasting Graves disease. Study-wide results and limits: TRBV28, TRBJ1-2 and TRBJ2-5 were segments that persistent disease favored. Lower TCR diversity characterized persistent Graves' patients relative to newly diagnosed patients.

This clonotype was seen repeatedly, ten times or more. Its target is not known. The CDR3 length is 14 residues. V dropped 0 bases and J dropped 0 bases, with 7 bases sitting between them. Germline lookup yields CDR1 SGDLS and CDR2 YYNGEE. Described time point: newly diagnosed GD, antithyroid drugs for less than 3 months. PBMC RNA served as the TCR library source. Both iRepertoire HTBI primers and Arm-PCR of CDR3 regions were used to build the TCR beta libraries. Using its own MiXCR run on the multiplex PCR reads, TCRdb lists one record per CDR3 protein. The data contain about 360,000 distinct CDR3 sequences, 15% to 20% of them singletons. This sample also appeared in a second study, on T cells in Graves' hyperthyroidism and ophthalmopathy.

The source is a young woman with Graves disease. The sample in question was peripheral blood mononuclear cells (PBMCs), obtained at new diagnosis, from a patient treated with antithyroid drugs. J is TRBJ2-7 and V is TRBV9; D remains ambiguous. CDR3 bases: TGTGCCAGCAGCGTAGGGGGAAGCTCCTACGAGCAGTACTTC. Its translation is CASSVGGSSYEQYF.